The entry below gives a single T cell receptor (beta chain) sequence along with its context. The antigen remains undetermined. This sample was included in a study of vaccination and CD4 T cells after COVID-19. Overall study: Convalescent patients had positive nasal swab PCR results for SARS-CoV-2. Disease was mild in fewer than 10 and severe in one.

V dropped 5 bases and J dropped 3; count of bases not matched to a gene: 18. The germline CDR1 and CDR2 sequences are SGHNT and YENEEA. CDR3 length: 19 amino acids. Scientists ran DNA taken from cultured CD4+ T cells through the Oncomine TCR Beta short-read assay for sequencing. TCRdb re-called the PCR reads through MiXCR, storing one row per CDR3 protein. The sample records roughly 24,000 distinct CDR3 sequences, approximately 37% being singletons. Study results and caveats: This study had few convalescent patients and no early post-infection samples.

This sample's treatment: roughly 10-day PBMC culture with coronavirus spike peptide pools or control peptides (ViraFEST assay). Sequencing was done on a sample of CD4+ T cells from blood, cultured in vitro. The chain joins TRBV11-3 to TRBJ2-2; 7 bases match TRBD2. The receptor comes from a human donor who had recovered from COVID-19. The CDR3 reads CASSPGNSGWTGYTGELFF. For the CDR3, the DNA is TGTGCCAGCAGCCCAGGGAATAGCGGGTGGACGGGGTACACCGGGGAGCTGTTTTTT.